This passage covers 10 T cell receptor beta chains from one sample sequenced in a study of T cells after posttransplantation cyclophosphamide. Profiled with immunoSEQ multiplex PCR; TCRdb holds only in-frame clones, not every one. The table has under 35,000 clones, approximately 90% seen once. Cells defined as naive were viable CD3+CD4+ or CD3+CD8+ and CCR7+CD45RA+CD45RO-CD95-CD27+CD28+. The sample consisted of naive CD4+ T cells sorted from PBMCs. The receptors shown here come from a woman aged 60-75 years in good health, CMV-negative, and a related stem cell transplant donor.

The chain has TRBV2 and TRBJ2-7; 10 bases are a match to TRBD1. Looked up from germline, CDR1 is SNHLY and CDR2 is FYNNEI. V shed 11 bases and J 2 bases; nucleotides not matched to a gene: 3. This CDR3 has 12 residues. CDR3 amino acids: CASGQGAYEQYF. CDR3 nucleotide sequence: TGTGCCTCCGGACAGGGGGCCTACGAGCAGTACTTC.

This clone was counted between two and nine times. The chain uses TRBV10-1 and TRBJ1-1, with TRBD1 matching over 8 bases. From germline, CDR1 is WNHNN and CDR2 SYGVQD (reference sequence). There are 13 residues in the CDR3. V dropped 3 bases and J dropped 5; count of bases not matched to a gene: 2. The CDR3: CASSDRGQTEAFF. Written as DNA, the CDR3 is TGCGCCAGCAGTGACAGGGGGCAGACTGAAGCTTTCTTT.

This clone was seen just once. This chain joins TRBV9 and TRBJ1-6; TRBD1 agrees at 11 bases. The J segment lost 10 bases and the V segment lost 3 bases, leaving 3 bases of the junction unmatched. The germline V gene has CDR1 SGDLS and CDR2 YYNGEE. There are 14 residues in the CDR3. CDR3 coding DNA: TGTGCCAGCAGCGCCAGGACAGGGGGCTCACCCCTCCACTTT. This codes for CASSARTGGSPLHF.

This clone came up once. The chain has TRBV5-4 and TRBJ2-3, with 10 bases that match TRBD2. In germline, CDR1 is SGHNT, CDR2 YYREEE (reference sequence). Unmatched junction bases numbered 7, after V lost 9 bases and J lost 3 bases. This CDR3 comprises 14 residues. The CDR3: CATGVSGGTDTQYF. As DNA, the CDR3 is TGTGCCACCGGGGTTAGCGGGGGGACAGATACGCAGTATTTT.

The chain combines TRBV15 with TRBJ1-2; D uncertain. The germline V gene encodes CDR1 LNHNV and CDR2 YYDKDF (reference sequence). The V end was cut by 0 bases, the J end by 4 bases, with 3 bases between. The CDR3 sequence is 12 residues long. The CDR3 DNA sequence: TGTGCCACCAGCAGAGACTTCTATGGCTACACCTTC. This codes for CATSRDFYGYTF. The full variable domain, with the rest looked up from reference TRBV15 and TRBJ1-2, is DAMVIQNPRYQVTQFGKPVTLSCSQTLNHNVMYWYQQKSSQAPKLLFHYYDKDFNNEADTPDNFQSRRPNTSFCFLDIRSPGLGDTAMYLCATSRDFYGYTFGSGTRLTVV.

This rearrangement joins TRBV18 to TRBJ2-1; D might be TRBD1 (6 bases). Germline-derived CDR1 and CDR2 are KGHSH and LQKENI. Deletions cut 2 bases from V and 0 bases from J, with 11 bases between. This CDR3 has 16 amino acids. Here the CDR3 DNA reads TGTGCCAGCTCACCAGCCGAAGGGGGCTCCTACAATGAGCAGTTCTTC. Translation: CASSPAEGGSYNEQFF.

The chain carries TRBV10-3 and TRBJ2-5, with D possibly matching TRBD2 (6 bases). The V end lost 7 bases, the J end lost 3 bases, and 12 bases lay between the germline ends. Germline V CDR1 and CDR2: ENHRY, SYGVKD. CDR3 length: 13 amino acids. In DNA form, the CDR3 reads TGTGCCATCAAAGCTAGCGCCGAAGAGACCCAGTACTTC. This translates into CAIKASAEETQYF.

V and J are TRBV5-1 and TRBJ1-1, with a possible D match to TRBD1 (5 bases). The germline V gene has CDR1 SGHRS and CDR2 YFSETQ. This CDR3 is 13 amino acids long. Deletions cut 3 bases from V and 1 base from J, with 7 bases between. The CDR3 loop is CASSYDRNTEAFF. The CDR3 nucleotides read TGCGCCAGCAGCTATGACAGGAACACTGAAGCTTTCTTT.

This rearrangement joins TRBV19 to TRBJ2-7; D is possibly TRBD2 (6 bases). Trimming stripped 8 bases from V and 7 bases from J, with 15 bases between. In germline, CDR1 is LNHDA, CDR2 SQIVND (reference sequence). The CDR3 runs to 12 residues. CDR3 DNA sequence: TGTGCCAGTGGGACTTACGGCTGGGAGCAGTACTTC. It translates to CASGTYGWEQYF.

The rearrangement uses TRBV7-2 and TRBJ2-2, with 12 positions matching TRBD2. CDR1 and CDR2 (germline): SGHTA, FQGNSA. Trimming cost V 1 base and J 7 bases; bases outside gene matches: 4. The CDR3 contains 16 residues. The CDR3 nucleotides read TGTGCCAGCAGCTTAGGACTAGCGGGAGCTGACGGGGAGCTGTTTTTT. Protein sequence: CASSLGLAGADGELFF. Based on the CDR3 plus reference TRBV7-2 and TRBJ2-2, the full variable domain is GAGVSQSPSNKVTEKGKDVELRCDPISGHTALYWYRQSLGQGLEFLIYFQGNSAPDKSGLPSDRFSAERTGGSVSTLTIQRTQQEDSAVYLCASSLGLAGADGELFFGEGSRLTVL.